This T cell receptor (beta chain) was observed in a study of shared clonotypes between healthy human individuals. Across the study: Researchers assigned three CD4 naive, three CD4 memory, two CD8 naive and one CD8 memory plate to each donor. Study-wide results and limits: Even with large depth, rarefaction showed that sorted-subset sequencing was incomplete.

Clones were read by immunoSEQ multiplex PCR, and TCRdb kept only the in-frame ones, dropping some. The sample has roughly 2.2 million clones; over 90% are singletons. About this clone itself: As yet, its antigen is unknown.

The TCR sequence derives from a man aged 18 to 30 in good health. Some clones in this sample may be carry-over from other donors' samples. Sequenced: naive CD4+ T cells from PBMCs. Subset defined: CD45RA+ positively selected.

The CDR3 sequence: CASSKDSEQFF. The CDR3 coding sequence is TGTGCCAGCAGCAAAGACAGTGAGCAGTTCTTC. The V gene is TRBV11-3, the J gene TRBJ2-1, with D possibly matching TRBD1 (5 bases). Germline CDR1 is SGHNT and CDR2 is YENEEA. Trimming removed 5 bases from V and 9 bases from J, with 8 bases in between. The CDR3 has 11 residues.